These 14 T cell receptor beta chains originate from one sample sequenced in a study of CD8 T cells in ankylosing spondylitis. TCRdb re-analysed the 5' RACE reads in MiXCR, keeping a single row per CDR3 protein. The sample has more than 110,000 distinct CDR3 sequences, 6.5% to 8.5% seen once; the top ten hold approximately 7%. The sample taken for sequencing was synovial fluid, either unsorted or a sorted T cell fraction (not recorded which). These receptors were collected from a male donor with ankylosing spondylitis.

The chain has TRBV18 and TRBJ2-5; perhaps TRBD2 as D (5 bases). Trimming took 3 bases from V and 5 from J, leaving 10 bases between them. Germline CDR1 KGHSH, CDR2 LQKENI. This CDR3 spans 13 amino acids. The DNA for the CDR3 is TGTGCCAGCTCACCCCCGGGATCCGAGACCCAGTACTTC. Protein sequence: CASSPPGSETQYF.

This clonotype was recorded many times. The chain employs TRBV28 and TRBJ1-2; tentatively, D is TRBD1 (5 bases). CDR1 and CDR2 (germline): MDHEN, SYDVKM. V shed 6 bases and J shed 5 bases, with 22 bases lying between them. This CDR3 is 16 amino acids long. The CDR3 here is CASRPGGSGGAYGYTF. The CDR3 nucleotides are TGTGCCAGCAGACCAGGCGGGAGTGGTGGGGCGTATGGCTACACCTTC.

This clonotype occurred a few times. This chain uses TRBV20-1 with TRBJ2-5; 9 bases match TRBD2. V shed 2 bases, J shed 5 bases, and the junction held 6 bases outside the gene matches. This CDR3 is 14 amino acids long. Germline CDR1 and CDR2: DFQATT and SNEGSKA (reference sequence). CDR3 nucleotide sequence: TGCAGTGCTAGATTTAGCGGGAGTGATGAGACCCAGTACTTC. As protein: CSARFSGSDETQYF.

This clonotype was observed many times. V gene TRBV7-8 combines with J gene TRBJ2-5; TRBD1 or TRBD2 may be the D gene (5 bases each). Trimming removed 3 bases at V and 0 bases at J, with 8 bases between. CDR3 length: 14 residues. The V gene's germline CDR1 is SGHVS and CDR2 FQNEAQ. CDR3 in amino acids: CASSFGTNQETQYF. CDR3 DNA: TGTGCCAGCAGCTTCGGGACCAACCAAGAGACCCAGTACTTC.

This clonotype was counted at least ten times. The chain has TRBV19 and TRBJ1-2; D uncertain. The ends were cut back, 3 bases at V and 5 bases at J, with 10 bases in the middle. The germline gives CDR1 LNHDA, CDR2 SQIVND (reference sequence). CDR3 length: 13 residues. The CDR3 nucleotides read TGTGCCAGTAGTATCGGTTCGGCTTATGGCTACACCTTC. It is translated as CASSIGSAYGYTF.

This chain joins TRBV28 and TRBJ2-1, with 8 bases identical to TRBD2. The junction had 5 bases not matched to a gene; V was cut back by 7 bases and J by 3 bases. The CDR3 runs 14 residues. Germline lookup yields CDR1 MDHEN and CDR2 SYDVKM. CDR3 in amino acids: CASTEREFYNEQFF. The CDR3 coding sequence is TGTGCCAGCACCGAGCGGGAGTTCTACAATGAGCAGTTCTTC.

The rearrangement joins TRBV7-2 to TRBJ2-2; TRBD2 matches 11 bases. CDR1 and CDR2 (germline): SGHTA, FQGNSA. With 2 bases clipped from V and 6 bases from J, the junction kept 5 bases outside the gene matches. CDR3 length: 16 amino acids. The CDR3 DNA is TGTGCCAGCAGCTTACCACTAGCGGGGGAGGCCGGGGAGCTGTTTTTT. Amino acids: CASSLPLAGEAGELFF.

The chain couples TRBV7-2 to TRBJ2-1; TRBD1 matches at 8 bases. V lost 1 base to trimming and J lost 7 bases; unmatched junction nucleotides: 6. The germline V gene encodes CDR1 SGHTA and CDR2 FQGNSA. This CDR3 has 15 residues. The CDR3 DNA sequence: TGTGCCAGCAGCTTAGTAACAGGGGGGAGGAATGAGCAGTTCTTC. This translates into CASSLVTGGRNEQFF.

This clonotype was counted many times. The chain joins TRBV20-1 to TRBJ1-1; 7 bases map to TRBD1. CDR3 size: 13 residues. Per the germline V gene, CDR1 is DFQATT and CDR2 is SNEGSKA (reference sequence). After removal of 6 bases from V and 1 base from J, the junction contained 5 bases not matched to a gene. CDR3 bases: TGCAGTGCCGGACAGGTGGGGAACACTGAAGCTTTCTTT. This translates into CSAGQVGNTEAFF.

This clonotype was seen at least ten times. The CDR3 nucleotides read TGTGCCAGCAGTTCTAACATAGCGGGAACCTACAATGAGCAGTTCTTC. Its translation is CASSSNIAGTYNEQFF. This chain uses TRBV7-9 with TRBJ2-1; 8 bases match TRBD2. The ends lost 6 bases at V and 2 bases at J; junction bases unmatched: 9. The CDR3 is 16 residues long. CDR1 and CDR2 from the germline V gene are SEHNR and FQNEAQ (reference sequence).

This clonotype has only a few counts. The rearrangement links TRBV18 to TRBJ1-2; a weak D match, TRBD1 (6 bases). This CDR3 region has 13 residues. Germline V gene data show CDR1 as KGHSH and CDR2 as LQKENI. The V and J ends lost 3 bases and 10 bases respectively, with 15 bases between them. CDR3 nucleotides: TGTGCCAGCTCACCCCAGGGGACTTCGATCTACACCTTC. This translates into CASSPQGTSIYTF.

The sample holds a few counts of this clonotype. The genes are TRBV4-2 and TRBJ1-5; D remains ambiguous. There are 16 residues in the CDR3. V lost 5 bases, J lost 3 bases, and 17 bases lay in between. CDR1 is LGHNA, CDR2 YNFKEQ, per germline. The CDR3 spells CASSDRQGRDNQPQHF. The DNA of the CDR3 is TGTGCCAGCAGCGACCGTCAAGGGAGAGACAATCAGCCCCAGCATTTT.

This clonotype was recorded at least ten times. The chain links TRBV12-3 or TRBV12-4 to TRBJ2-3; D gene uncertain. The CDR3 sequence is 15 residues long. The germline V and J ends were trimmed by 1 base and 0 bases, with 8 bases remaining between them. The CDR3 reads CASSLGGASTDTQYF. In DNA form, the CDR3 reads TGTGCCAGCAGTTTAGGTGGAGCTAGCACAGATACGCAGTATTTT.

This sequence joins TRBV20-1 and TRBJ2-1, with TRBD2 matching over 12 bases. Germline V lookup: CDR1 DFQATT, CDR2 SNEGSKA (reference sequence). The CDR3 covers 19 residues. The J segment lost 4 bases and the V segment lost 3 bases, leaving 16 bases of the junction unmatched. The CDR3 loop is CSASPHTSSGRAVYNEQFF. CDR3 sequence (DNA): TGCAGTGCTAGCCCCCATACCTCTAGCGGGAGGGCCGTATACAATGAGCAGTTCTTC.